This T cell receptor beta chain comes out of a study of blood T cell repertoires in COVID-19. Background on the study: T cells, B-cell-depleted T cells, or PBMCs supplied cDNA or gDNA.

As handled by the study authors: Reference gene primers were amplified, and this amplification served to estimate nucleated cell counts. The repertoire was sequenced with immunoSEQ multiplex PCR; TCRdb's copy has only in-frame clones and lacks some. V and J calls and clone size come straight from that table; D and trimming were deduced from the DNA. The table shows about 90,000 clones, with roughly 86% occurring only once. CDR3 length: 16 residues. Germline CDR1 reads KGHSH; CDR2 reads LQKENI. V lost 3 bases, J lost 1 base, and 7 bases stayed unmatched. V gene TRBV18 combines with J gene TRBJ2-5; 8 positions agree with TRBD2. The sequence came from a human donor in a cohort sampled during active COVID-19. Sequences were obtained from peripheral blood. The CDR3 sequence is CASSPLGGGRQETQYF. In DNA form, the CDR3 reads TGTGCCAGCTCACCCCTGGGCGGGGGGCGCCAAGAGACCCAGTACTTC.